A selection of T cell receptor beta chains follows, all from one sample in a study of OX40 agonist ivuxolimab in advanced cancers. Clones were sequenced by immunoSEQ multiplex PCR, and TCRdb holds only the in-frame ones, with some missing. The repertoire holds about 76,000 clones, approximately 91% seen once, with around 13% in the top ten. The sample here was CD4+ or CD8+ T cells sorted from blood, taken in a trial of the OX40 agonist ivuxolimab. These receptors all come from an adult with an advanced solid tumor such as melanoma, head and neck, liver or kidney cancer. Both conserved end residues are part of each CDR3. The D gene is left open where the match is weak. Not all rows give a size; the values are once, few, many and, for expanded clones, a class.

-,-,TRBJ2-2,TRBV11-3,TGTGCCAGCAGCGCCCACCTGCGTGGGGAGCTGTTTTTT,CASSAHLRGELFF
-,-,TRBJ2-2,TRBV19,TGTGCCAGTAGTATAGCCAGGGTAAACACCGGGGAGCTGTTTTTT,CASSIARVNTGELFF
-,TRBD2,TRBJ2-1,TRBV6-5,TGTGCCAGCAGGTCGACTAGCGGGAGATGGTATGAGCAGTTCTTC,CASRSTSGRWYEQFF
-,-,TRBJ1-1,TRBV7-3,TGTGCCAGCAGCTCGACAGTAAACACTGAAGCTTTCTTT,CASSSTVNTEAFF
few,-,TRBJ1-1,TRBV9,TGTGCCAGCAGCCAGTGGGAGAACACTGAAGCTTTCTTT,CASSQWENTEAFF
-,-,TRBJ1-6,TRBV19,TGTGCCAGTAGTATCGGTCAGGTTCGTTCACCCCTCCACTTT,CASSIGQVRSPLHF
-,-,TRBJ2-7,TRBV28,TGTGCCAGCAGCCTCCCTAGGGGCTTAACCTACGAGCAGTACTTC,CASSLPRGLTYEQYF
-,-,TRBJ1-1,TRBV6-5,TGTGCCAGCAGTTACTCGAGGCACACTGAAGCTTTCTTT,CASSYSRHTEAFF
-,TRBD2,TRBJ2-1,TRBV5-1,TGCGCCAGCAGCTTAGGACTAGCGGTTTACAATGAGCAGTTCTTC,CASSLGLAVYNEQFF
-,-,TRBJ2-7,TRBV13,TGTGCCAGCAGCCCTACCAAGTGGGAGAGCTCCTACGAGCAGTACTTC,CASSPTKWESSYEQYF
-,-,TRBJ1-1,TRBV30,TGTGCCTGGAGTAGGGGTATAGGACCGGACACTGAAGCTTTCTTT,CAWSRGIGPDTEAFF
-,-,TRBJ1-3,TRBV5-1,TGCGCCAGCAGCTTGGGGACTGGAAACACCATATATTTT,CASSLGTGNTIYF
-,-,TRBJ2-7,TRBV5-6,TGTGCCAGCCAAACTGGGGGGTCCTACGAGCAGTACTTC,CASQTGGSYEQYF
-,-,TRBJ1-2,TRBV6-1,TGTGCCAGCGATACCGGACAGTCTTGGGGCTACACCTTC,CASDTGQSWGYTF
-,-,TRBJ2-3,TRBV18,TGTGCCAGCTCTAGCACAGATACGCAGTATTTT,CASSSTDTQYF
few,-,TRBJ2-7,TRBV21-1,TGTGCCAGCAGCACATTGACTAGCGGATCCTACGAGCAGTACTTC,CASSTLTSGSYEQYF
-,-,TRBJ1-2,TRBV11-3,TGTGCCAGCAGCTTAGATTCCCAACTGAACAGGGCGGGAAATGGCTACACCTTC,CASSLDSQLNRAGNGYTF
once,TRBD1,TRBJ2-7,TRBV30,TGTGCCTGGGGGACGGGGACAGCCTACGAGCAGTACTTC,CAWGTGTAYEQYF
-,TRBD1,TRBJ1-6,TRBV27,TGTGCCAACAAGCCGGGGGACAGGGCTAATTCACCCCTCCACTTT,CANKPGDRANSPLHF
once,TRBD1,TRBJ1-2,TRBV27,TGTGCCAGCAGACCGACAGGGTCGTCTGATGGCTACACCTTC,CASRPTGSSDGYTF
-,TRBD1,TRBJ1-2,TRBV19,TGTGCCAGTAGTATAGGGACAGGGACCACATCCACATCTGGCTACACCTTC,CASSIGTGTTSTSGYTF
-,TRBD1,TRBJ2-5,TRBV9,TGTGCCAGCAGCGTAATGACAGGGCCCCAAGAGACCCAGTACTTC,CASSVMTGPQETQYF
-,-,TRBJ2-4,TRBV6-6,TGTGCCAGCAGTTATATGCTCGAAATAGCCAAAAACATTCAGTACTTC,CASSYMLEIAKNIQYF
-,-,TRBJ1-5,TRBV4-1,TGCGCCAGCAGCCAAGACACTGGTAGCAATCAGCCCCAGCATTTT,CASSQDTGSNQPQHF
-,-,TRBJ2-7,TRBV6-6,TGTGCCAGCAGAGACAGCGAGAGGCAGTACTTC,CASRDSERQYF
-,-,TRBJ1-2,TRBV6-5,TGTGCCAGCAGTTCTCGACAGGAAGGCTATGGCTACACCTTC,CASSSRQEGYGYTF
once,TRBD1,TRBJ2-7,TRBV9,TGTGCCAGCAGCGTGTCAGGGGGCGGTTACGAGCAGTACTTC,CASSVSGGGYEQYF
-,-,TRBJ2-7,TRBV7-2,TGTGCCAGCAGCTTAAAGAGGGGACCCTACGAGCAGTACTTC,CASSLKRGPYEQYF
-,-,TRBJ2-5,TRBV5-4,TGTGCCAGCAGCGTTATGCACGAGCAAGAGACCCAGTACTTC,CASSVMHEQETQYF
-,TRBD2,TRBJ2-1,TRBV9,TGTGCCAGCAGCGTAGGTAGGCTAGCGGGACTACCTGGGGATGAGCAGTTCTTC,CASSVGRLAGLPGDEQFF
-,TRBD2,TRBJ2-7,TRBV6-5,TGTGCCAGCACCGAGACTAGCGGGATTGAGCAGTACTTC,CASTETSGIEQYF
-,-,TRBJ2-2,TRBV7-2,TGTGCCAGCAGCTTAGCGCAGAACACCGGGGAGCTGTTTTTT,CASSLAQNTGELFF
-,TRBD1,TRBJ2-7,TRBV28,TGTGCCAGCAGTATTTTGACAGGGACCTACGAGCAGTACTTC,CASSILTGTYEQYF
-,-,TRBJ2-7,TRBV19,TGTGCCAGTAGTATAGGAGGGCCCGAGGGCTTCCACGAGCAGTACTTC,CASSIGGPEGFHEQYF
-,-,TRBJ1-4,TRBV19,TGTGCCAGTAGTATCGACGGTCTTTGGGGTGAAAAACTGTTTTTT,CASSIDGLWGEKLFF
-,TRBD2,TRBJ2-7,TRBV5-1,TGCGCCAGCAGCTTGGATGCTAGCGGGAGAGGCGAGCAGTACTTC,CASSLDASGRGEQYF
-,-,TRBJ1-2,TRBV9,TGTGCCAGCAGCGTAGCTACGACAGGCGAGGACTATGGCTACACCTTC,CASSVATTGEDYGYTF
-,-,TRBJ2-7,TRBV7-3,TGTGCCAGCAGCTTAACGGAATCCTACGAGCAGTACTTC,CASSLTESYEQYF
-,-,TRBJ1-1,TRBV12-5,TGTGCTAGTGGTTTTGAGAACACTGAAGCTTTCTTT,CASGFENTEAFF
-,-,TRBJ1-1,TRBV11-2,TGTGCCAGCAGCTTCGGGGATTTCGGTGAAGCTTTCTTT,CASSFGDFGEAFF